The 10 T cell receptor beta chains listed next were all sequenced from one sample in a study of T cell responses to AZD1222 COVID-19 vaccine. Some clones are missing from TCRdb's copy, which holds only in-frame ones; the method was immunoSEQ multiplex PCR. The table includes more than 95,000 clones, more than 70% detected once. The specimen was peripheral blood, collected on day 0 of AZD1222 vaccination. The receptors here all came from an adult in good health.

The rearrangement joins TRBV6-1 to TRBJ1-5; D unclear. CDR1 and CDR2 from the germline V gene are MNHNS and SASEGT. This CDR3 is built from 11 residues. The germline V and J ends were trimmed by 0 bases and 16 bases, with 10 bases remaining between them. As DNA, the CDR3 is TGTGCCAGCAGTGAAGCCGGTGTCCACCATTTT. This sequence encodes CASSEAGVHHF.

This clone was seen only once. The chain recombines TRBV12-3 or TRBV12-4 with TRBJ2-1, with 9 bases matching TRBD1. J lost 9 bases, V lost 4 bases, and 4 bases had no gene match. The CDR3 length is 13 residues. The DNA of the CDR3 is TGTGCCAGCAGTTCGGACAGGGGCTCTGAGCAGTTCTTC. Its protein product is CASSSDRGSEQFF.

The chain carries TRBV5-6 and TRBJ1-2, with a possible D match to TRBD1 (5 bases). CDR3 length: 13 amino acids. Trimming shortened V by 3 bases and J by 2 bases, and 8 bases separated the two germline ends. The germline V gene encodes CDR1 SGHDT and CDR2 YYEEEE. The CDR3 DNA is TGTGCCAGCAGCTCGAGGGGCAACTATGGCTACACCTTC. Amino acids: CASSSRGNYGYTF.

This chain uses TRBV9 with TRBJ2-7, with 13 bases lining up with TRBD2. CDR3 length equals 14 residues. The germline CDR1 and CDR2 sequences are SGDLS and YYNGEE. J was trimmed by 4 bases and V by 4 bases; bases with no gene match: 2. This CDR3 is CASSRLAGGYEQYF. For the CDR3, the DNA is TGTGCCAGCAGCAGACTAGCGGGAGGTTACGAGCAGTACTTC. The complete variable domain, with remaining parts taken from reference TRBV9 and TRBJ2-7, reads DSGVTQTPKHLITATGQRVTLRCSPRSGDLSVYWYQQSLDQGLQFLIQYYNGEERAKGNILERFSAQQFPDLHSELNLSSLELGDSALYFCASSRLAGGYEQYFGPGTRLTVT.

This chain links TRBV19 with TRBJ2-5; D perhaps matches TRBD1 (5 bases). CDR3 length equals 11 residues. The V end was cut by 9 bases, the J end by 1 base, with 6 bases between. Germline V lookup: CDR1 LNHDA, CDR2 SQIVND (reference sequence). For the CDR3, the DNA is TGTGCCAGCAGGGCCCAAGAGACCCAGTACTTC. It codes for CASRAQETQYF.

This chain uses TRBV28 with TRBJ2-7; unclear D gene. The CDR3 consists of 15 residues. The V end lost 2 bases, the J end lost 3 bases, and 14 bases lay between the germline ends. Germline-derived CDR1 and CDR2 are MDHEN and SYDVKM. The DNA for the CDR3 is TGTGCCAGCAGTTTAACTGGAGTATCGAACTACGAGCAGTACTTC. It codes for CASSLTGVSNYEQYF.

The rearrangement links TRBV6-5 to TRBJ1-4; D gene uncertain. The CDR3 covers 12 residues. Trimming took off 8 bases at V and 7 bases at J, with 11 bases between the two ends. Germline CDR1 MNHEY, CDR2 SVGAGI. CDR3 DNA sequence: TGTGCCAGCTCTGAATTTGGTGAAAAACTGTTTTTT. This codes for CASSEFGEKLFF.

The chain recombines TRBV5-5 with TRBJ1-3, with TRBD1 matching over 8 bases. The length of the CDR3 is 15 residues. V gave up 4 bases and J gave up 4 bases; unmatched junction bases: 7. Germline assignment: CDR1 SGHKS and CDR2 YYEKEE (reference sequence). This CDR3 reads CASSPSGGSGNTIYF. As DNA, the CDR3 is TGTGCCAGCAGCCCCTCAGGGGGCTCCGGAAACACCATATATTTT.

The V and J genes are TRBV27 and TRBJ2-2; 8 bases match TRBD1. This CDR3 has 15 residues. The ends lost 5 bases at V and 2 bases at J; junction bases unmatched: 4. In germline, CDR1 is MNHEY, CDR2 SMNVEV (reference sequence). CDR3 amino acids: CASSITGGNTGELFF. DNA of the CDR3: TGTGCCAGCAGTATAACAGGGGGAAACACCGGGGAGCTGTTTTTT.

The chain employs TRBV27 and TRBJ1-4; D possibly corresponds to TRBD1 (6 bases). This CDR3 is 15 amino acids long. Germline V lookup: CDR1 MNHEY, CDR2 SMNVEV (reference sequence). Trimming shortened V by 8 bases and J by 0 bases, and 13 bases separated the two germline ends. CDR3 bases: TGTGCCAGCGCCCTAGGGGGGGCAACTAATGAAAAACTGTTTTTT. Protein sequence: CASALGGATNEKLFF.